This T cell receptor (beta chain) was profiled in a study of blood T cell repertoires in COVID-19. Study-level background: COVID-19 samples from acute and convalescent phases originated in the United States, Italy and Spain.

Trimming removed 2 bases from V and 3 bases from J, with 11 bases in between. This CDR3 has 15 residues. Germline CDR1 KGHDR, CDR2 SFDVKD. Original handling: Reference gene primers were amplified, and this amplification served to estimate nucleated cell counts. The repertoire was sequenced with immunoSEQ multiplex PCR; TCRdb's copy has only in-frame clones and lacks some. V, J and clone size are taken as reported in that table, and D and trimming were inferred from the DNA itself. The sample carries 95,000 to 100,000 clones, 80% to 90% recorded once. The chain employs TRBV24-1 and TRBJ2-3; TRBD1 is a possible D gene (6 bases). This sequence originates from a woman aged 25-40 years with acute or convalescent COVID-19. Sequences were obtained from peripheral blood. This CDR3 reads CATSDSRDITDTQYF. For the CDR3, the DNA is TGTGCCACCAGTGATTCCAGGGACATTACAGATACGCAGTATTTT.